The 13 T cell receptor beta chains listed next were all sequenced from one sample in a study of cytomegalovirus exposure and HLA in healthy donors. 60 Vbeta and 13 Jbeta primers were used in PCR. Here immunoSEQ multiplex PCR was the method, and the copy in TCRdb shows in-frame clones only, minus some. The table records approximately 240,000 clones, around 80% of them present only once. The specimen sequenced was PBMCs. These receptors originate from a woman in her sixties or seventies in good health and CMV-seropositive.

V gene TRBV5-1 combines with J gene TRBJ2-3; the D gene is possibly TRBD2 (5 bases). Trimming stripped 6 bases from V and 2 bases from J, with 13 bases between. Germline CDR1 and CDR2: SGHRS and YFSETQ. The CDR3 has 14 residues. The CDR3 here is CASIRDLSTDTQYF. For the CDR3, the DNA is TGCGCCAGCATCCGGGATCTTTCCACAGATACGCAGTATTTT.

Only one count was recorded for this clone. The chain joins TRBV5-4 to TRBJ2-5; possible D gene TRBD1, 6 bases. Germline CDR1 SGHNT, CDR2 YYREEE (reference sequence). The CDR3 is 14 amino acids. Trimming removed 4 bases at V and 6 bases at J, with 16 bases between. The CDR3 protein is CASSLRQETKTQYF. The DNA for the CDR3 is TGTGCCAGCAGCCTCAGACAGGAGACCAAGACCCAGTACTTC.

This clone has only one observation. The gene calls are TRBV18 and TRBJ1-4, with D perhaps TRBD1 (6 bases). The V end lost 3 bases, the J end lost 8 bases, and 13 bases lay between the germline ends. The CDR3 length is 14 residues. The germline CDR1 and CDR2 sequences are KGHSH and LQKENI. The CDR3 DNA sequence: TGTGCCAGCTCACCTCTCGAAACAGGGGAAAAACTGTTTTTT. Its translation is CASSPLETGEKLFF.

The rearrangement joins TRBV2 to TRBJ2-1, with TRBD1 as a possible D gene (5 bases). There are 14 residues in the CDR3. Looked up from germline, CDR1 is SNHLY and CDR2 is FYNNEI. The V end was cut by 4 bases, the J end by 0 bases, with 7 bases between. The CDR3 DNA reads as TGTGCCAGCAGTGGAGACAGCTCCTACAATGAGCAGTTCTTC. This translates into CASSGDSSYNEQFF. The whole variable domain, filled in from reference TRBV2 and TRBJ2-1, reads EPEVTQTPSHQVTQMGQEVILRCVPISNHLYFYWYRQILGQKVEFLVSFYNNEISEKSEIFDDQFSVERPDGSNFTLKIRSTKLEDSAMYFCASSGDSSYNEQFFGPGTRLTVL.

V is TRBV29-1 and J is TRBJ1-4; 8 bases are a match to TRBD1. This CDR3 contains 12 residues. From germline, CDR1 is SQVTM and CDR2 ANQGSEA. The trim removed 7 bases at V and 8 bases at J, leaving 6 bases unmatched. The CDR3 coding sequence is TGCAGCGCTGGACAGGGTAACGAAAAACTGTTTTTT. Translation: CSAGQGNEKLFF.

Comment on this clone: Other nucleotide sequences in the sample specify the same CDR3. The chain is built from TRBV5-1 and TRBJ2-1; 10 bases map to TRBD1. Germline V CDR1 and CDR2: SGHRS, YFSETQ. The V segment lost 0 bases and the J segment 10 bases; nucleotides outside the gene matches: 4. This CDR3 is built from 14 residues. The DNA for the CDR3 is TGCGCCAGCAGCTTGGGACAGGGGGCAGGGGAGCAGTTCTTC. It encodes CASSLGQGAGEQFF.

The DNA of the CDR3 is TGTGCCAGTAGTATAAGTCGGGACACTGAAGCTTTCTTT. Translation: CASSISRDTEAFF. This chain links TRBV19 with TRBJ1-1; D is uncertain. Germline CDR1 is LNHDA and CDR2 is SQIVND (reference sequence). Trimming left V 2 bases short and J 3 bases short, with 7 bases between. The CDR3 is made up of 13 amino acids.

This clone was seen a handful of times. This rearrangement joins TRBV7-9 to TRBJ1-5; D unresolved. Germline loops: CDR1 SEHNR, CDR2 FQNEAQ (reference sequence). The CDR3 runs 13 residues. Trimming took off 5 bases at V and 4 bases at J, with 9 bases between the two ends. The CDR3 sequence is CASSRGGNQPQHF. CDR3 nucleotides: TGTGCCAGCAGCCGGGGAGGAAATCAGCCCCAGCATTTT.

The V and J genes are TRBV5-6 and TRBJ1-5; TRBD1 aligns across 7 bases. J lost 1 base, V lost 0 bases, and 1 base had no gene match. Germline V gene lookup returns CDR1 SGHDT and CDR2 YYEEEE. This CDR3 spans 15 amino acids. DNA of the CDR3: TGTGCCAGCAGCTTGGACAGGGGAAGCAATCAGCCCCAGCATTTT. It translates to CASSLDRGSNQPQHF.

The genes are TRBV7-2 and TRBJ2-3; TRBD2 aligns across 10 bases. V lost 6 bases, J lost 1 base, and 4 bases stayed unmatched. In germline, CDR1 is SGHTA, CDR2 FQGNSA. The CDR3 loop spans 15 amino acids. This chain's CDR3 is CASRFSGGRTDTQYF. DNA for the CDR3: TGTGCCAGCAGGTTTAGCGGGGGGCGCACAGATACGCAGTATTTT.

This chain joins TRBV6-5 and TRBJ2-2; 8 bases match TRBD1. The germline V gene has CDR1 MNHEY and CDR2 SVGAGI. V trimming: 6 bases; J trimming: 6 bases; junction bases outside the gene matches: 3. The length of the CDR3 is 13 residues. The CDR3 sequence: CASRKTGAGELFF. CDR3 nucleotide sequence: TGTGCCAGCAGAAAGACAGGGGCCGGGGAGCTGTTTTTT.

Regarding this clone: At one end, the junction sequence differs from germline, possibly due to a read error. The V and J genes are TRBV27 and TRBJ2-5, with TRBD1 identical over 8 bases. Per the germline V gene, CDR1 is MNHEY and CDR2 is SMNVEV (reference sequence). The CDR3 is made up of 15 amino acids. The CDR3 bases are TGTGCCAGCAGTTTGGGCAGGGGGCGCCAAGGGACCCAGTACTTC. Its protein product is CASSLGRGRQGTQYF.

The chain couples TRBV5-4 to TRBJ2-2, with D possibly being TRBD2 (5 bases). Germline CDR1 and CDR2: SGHNT and YYREEE (reference sequence). V was clipped by 3 bases and J by 5 bases, with 17 bases between them. CDR3 length: 16 amino acids. The CDR3 region has the DNA TGTGCCAGCAGCTCCGGGGTGCGACACTCAACCGGGGAGCTGTTTTTT. This translates into CASSSGVRHSTGELFF.